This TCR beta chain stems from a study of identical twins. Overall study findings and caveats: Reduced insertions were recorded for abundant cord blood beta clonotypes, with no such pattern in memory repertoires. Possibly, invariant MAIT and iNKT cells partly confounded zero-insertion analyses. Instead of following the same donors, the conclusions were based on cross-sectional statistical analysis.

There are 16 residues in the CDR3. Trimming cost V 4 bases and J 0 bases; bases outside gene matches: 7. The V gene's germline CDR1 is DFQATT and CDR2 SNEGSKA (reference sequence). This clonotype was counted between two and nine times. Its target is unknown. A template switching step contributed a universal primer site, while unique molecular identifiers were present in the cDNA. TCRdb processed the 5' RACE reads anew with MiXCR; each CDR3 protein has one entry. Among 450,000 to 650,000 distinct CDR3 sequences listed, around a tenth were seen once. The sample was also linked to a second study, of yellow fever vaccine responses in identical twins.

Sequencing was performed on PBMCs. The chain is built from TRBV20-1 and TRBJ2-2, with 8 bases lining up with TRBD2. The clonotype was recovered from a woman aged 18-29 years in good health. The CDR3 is CSATSSRGANTGELFF. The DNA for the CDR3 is TGCAGTGCTACCTCTTCGCGGGGGGCGAACACCGGGGAGCTGTTTTTT.